Shown below are 15 T cell receptor beta chains from a single sample sequenced in a study of T cell responses to AZD1222 COVID-19 vaccine. The method was immunoSEQ multiplex PCR; TCRdb's version includes in-frame clones alone and lacks a portion of them. This sample carries tens of thousands of clones, about 78% of them seen once, and the ten largest clones take over 20%. Sample: peripheral blood, taken on day 0 of AZD1222 vaccination. Receptors originate from an adult in good health.

The chain has TRBV10-3 and TRBJ2-1; 8 nucleotides match TRBD2. In germline, CDR1 is ENHRY, CDR2 SYGVKD. The trim removed 11 bases at V and 0 bases at J, leaving 3 bases unmatched. CDR3 length equals 13 residues. CDR3 DNA sequence: TGTGCCGTAAGCGGGAGCTCCTACAATGAGCAGTTCTTC. Its translation is CAVSGSSYNEQFF.

The chain joins TRBV7-9 to TRBJ1-1; D is unresolved. V lost 5 bases and J 6 bases, leaving 13 bases between the germline ends. Germline V gene sequence: CDR1 SEHNR, CDR2 FQNEAQ (reference sequence). This CDR3 has 13 residues. The CDR3 DNA is TGTGCCAGCAGCCTCATTGTTGTCCCTGAAGCTTTCTTT. Translated, it gives CASSLIVVPEAFF.

This chain uses TRBV20-1 with TRBJ2-1; D not certain. Per the germline V gene, CDR1 is DFQATT and CDR2 is SNEGSKA (reference sequence). The CDR3 has 13 amino acids. Trimming shortened V by 3 bases and J by 2 bases, and 8 bases separated the two germline ends. The CDR3 nucleotides read TGCAGTGCTAGTACGGACCCCTACAATGAGCAGTTCTTC. Protein sequence: CSASTDPYNEQFF.

This chain joins TRBV3-1 (or the pseudogene TRBV3-2) and TRBJ2-1; TRBD2 matches at 9 bases. The CDR3 covers 17 residues. With V trimmed by 4 bases and J by 6 bases, 13 bases remained unmatched. Germline V gives CDR1 LGHDT, CDR2 YNNKEL (reference sequence). The CDR3 DNA follows: TGTGCCAGCAGCCGGGGGAGCGGCGGGAGGGCTGGCAATGAGCAGTTCTTC. Its translation is CASSRGSGGRAGNEQFF.

The J gene is TRBJ1-1, the V gene TRBV11-3; TRBD1 matches 9 bases. The CDR3 is 14 amino acids. Looked up from germline, CDR1 is SGHNT and CDR2 is YENEEA. V was clipped by 4 bases and J by 4 bases; unmatched bases: 4. CDR3 sequence (DNA): TGTGCCAGCAGCTCGGGACAGGGAGGCACTGAAGCTTTCTTT. As protein: CASSSGQGGTEAFF.

This clone was seen only a few times. This sequence joins TRBV5-4 and TRBJ2-6; 8 bases fit TRBD2. CDR3 length: 18 amino acids. With V trimmed by 4 bases and J by 0 bases, 9 bases remained unmatched. Germline CDR1 SGHNT, CDR2 YYREEE (reference sequence). The CDR3 DNA is TGTGCCAGCAGCCCACAGCTAGCGGGTGTCTCTGGGGCCAACGTCCTGACTTTC. Its protein is CASSPQLAGVSGANVLTF.

The gene calls are TRBV5-1 and TRBJ2-7, with TRBD2 matching 7 bases. After removal of 4 bases from V and 2 bases from J, the junction contained 9 bases not matched to a gene. This CDR3 contains 15 residues. The germline V gene encodes CDR1 SGHRS and CDR2 YFSETQ. The CDR3 loop reads CASSPQGGGTYEQYF. CDR3 nucleotides: TGCGCCAGCAGCCCGCAAGGCGGGGGAACCTACGAGCAGTACTTC.

The rearrangement joins TRBV7-2 to TRBJ1-2, with D possibly matching TRBD1 (5 bases). Germline values: CDR1 SGHTA, CDR2 FQGNSA. The CDR3 length is 14 residues. Deletions cut 6 bases from V and 3 bases from J, with 14 bases between. CDR3 nucleotides: TGTGCCAGCAGGCGACAGACTGGTGACTATGGCTACACCTTC. Its protein is CASRRQTGDYGYTF.

This sequence joins TRBV28 and TRBJ1-1; D perhaps matches TRBD1 (6 bases). The CDR3 has 16 residues. V dropped 5 bases and J dropped 3 bases, with 19 bases sitting between them. Germline V gene sequence: CDR1 MDHEN, CDR2 SYDVKM. The CDR3 DNA sequence: TGTGCCAGCAGTACCGCGGCAGGGGTTTTGGACACTGAAGCTTTCTTT. Its translation: CASSTAAGVLDTEAFF.

This chain links TRBV2 with TRBJ1-1; D remains unclear. Trimming removed 10 bases from V and 3 bases from J, with 15 bases in between. The CDR3 consists of 13 residues. Germline loops: CDR1 SNHLY, CDR2 FYNNEI. The CDR3 region has the DNA TGTGCCAACTCGACCTTCGAGGACACTGAAGCTTTCTTT. Translated, it gives CANSTFEDTEAFF.

The J gene is TRBJ1-3, the V gene TRBV5-1; the match to TRBD1 covers 7 bases. In germline, CDR1 is SGHRS, CDR2 YFSETQ. The CDR3 runs to 16 residues. The J segment lost 3 bases and the V segment lost 0 bases, leaving 6 bases of the junction unmatched. In DNA, the CDR3 is TGCGCCAGCAGCTTGGGGGACAGTTTCTTTGGAAACACCATATATTTT. Amino acids: CASSLGDSFFGNTIYF. Full variable domain (outside the CDR3, taken from reference TRBV5-1 and TRBJ1-3): KAGVTQTPRYLIKTRGQQVTLSCSPISGHRSVSWYQQTPGQGLQFLFEYFSETQRNKGNFPGRFSGRQFSNSRSEMNVSTLELGDSALYLCASSLGDSFFGNTIYFGEGSWLTVV.

The CDR3 region is CASSLRTSGYNEQFF. The DNA for the CDR3 is TGCGCCAGCAGCTTACGGACTAGCGGGTACAATGAGCAGTTCTTC. This chain links TRBV5-1 with TRBJ2-1; 11 bases align to TRBD2. Per the germline V gene, CDR1 is SGHRS and CDR2 is YFSETQ. The CDR3 spans 15 residues. V lost 2 bases and J lost 4; bases outside the gene matches: 2.

This rearrangement joins TRBV6-5 to TRBJ1-6; possible D gene TRBD1, 5 bases. The CDR3 consists of 15 residues. Germline V gene data show CDR1 as MNHEY and CDR2 as SVGAGI. CDR3: CATSLGTLYNSPLHF. The CDR3 bases are TGTGCTACTAGCCTCGGGACTCTCTATAATTCACCCCTCCACTTT.

This clone came up a few times. The rearrangement links TRBV6-2 or TRBV6-3 to TRBJ1-2; 8 bases match TRBD1. This CDR3 region has 15 residues. Germline V lookup: CDR1 MNHEY, CDR2 SVGEGT. The V and J ends lost 2 bases and 1 base, in that order; junction bases with no gene match: 3. The CDR3 loop reads CASSYLGQGNYGYTF. DNA for the CDR3: TGTGCCAGCAGTTACCTCGGACAGGGTAACTATGGCTACACCTTC.

This clone was picked up a small number of times. The chain carries TRBV6-1 and TRBJ2-1; D not resolved. V shed 2 bases and J shed 2 bases, with 4 bases lying between them. Germline-derived CDR1 and CDR2 are MNHNS and SASEGT. CDR3 length: 13 residues. As DNA, the CDR3 is TGTGCCAGCAGTGAAAGCACCTACAATGAGCAGTTCTTC. Residues: CASSESTYNEQFF.